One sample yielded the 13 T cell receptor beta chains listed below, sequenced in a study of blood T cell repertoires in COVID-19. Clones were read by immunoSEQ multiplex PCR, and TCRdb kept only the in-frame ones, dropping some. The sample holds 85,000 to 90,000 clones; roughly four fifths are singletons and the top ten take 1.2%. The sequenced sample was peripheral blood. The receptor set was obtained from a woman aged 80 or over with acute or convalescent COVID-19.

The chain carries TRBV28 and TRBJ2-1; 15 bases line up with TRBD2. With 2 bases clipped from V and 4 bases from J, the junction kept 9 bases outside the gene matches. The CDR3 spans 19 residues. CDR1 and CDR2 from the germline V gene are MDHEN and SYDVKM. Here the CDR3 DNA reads TGTGCCAGCAGTTTAACGGGACTAGCGGGAGGAGTCAATTACAATGAGCAGTTCTTC. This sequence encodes CASSLTGLAGGVNYNEQFF.

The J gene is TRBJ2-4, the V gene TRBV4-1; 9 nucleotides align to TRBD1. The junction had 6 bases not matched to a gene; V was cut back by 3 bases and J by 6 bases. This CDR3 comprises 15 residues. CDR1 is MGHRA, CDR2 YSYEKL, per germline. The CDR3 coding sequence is TGCGCCAGCAGCCAGGGGGGACAGGGAGGAAACATTCAGTACTTC. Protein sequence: CASSQGGQGGNIQYF.

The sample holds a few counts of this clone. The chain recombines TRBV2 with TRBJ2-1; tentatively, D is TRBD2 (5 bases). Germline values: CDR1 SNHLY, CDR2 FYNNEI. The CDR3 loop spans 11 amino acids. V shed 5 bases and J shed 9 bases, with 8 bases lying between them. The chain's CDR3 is CASSREGEQFF. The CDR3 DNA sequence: TGTGCCAGCAGTAGAGAGGGTGAGCAGTTCTTC.

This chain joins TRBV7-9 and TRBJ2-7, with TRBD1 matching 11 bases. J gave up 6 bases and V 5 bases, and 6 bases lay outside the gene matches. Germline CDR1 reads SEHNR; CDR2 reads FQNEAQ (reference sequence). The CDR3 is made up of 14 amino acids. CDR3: CASSRGQGVLEQYF. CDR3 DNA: TGTGCCAGCAGCCGGGGACAGGGGGTACTCGAGCAGTACTTC.

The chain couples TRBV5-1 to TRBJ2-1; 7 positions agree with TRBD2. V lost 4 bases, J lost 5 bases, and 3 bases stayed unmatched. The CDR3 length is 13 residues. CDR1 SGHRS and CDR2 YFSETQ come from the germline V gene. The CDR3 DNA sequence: TGCGCCAGCAGCCCGAGCGGGAACAATGAGCAGTTCTTC. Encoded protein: CASSPSGNNEQFF.

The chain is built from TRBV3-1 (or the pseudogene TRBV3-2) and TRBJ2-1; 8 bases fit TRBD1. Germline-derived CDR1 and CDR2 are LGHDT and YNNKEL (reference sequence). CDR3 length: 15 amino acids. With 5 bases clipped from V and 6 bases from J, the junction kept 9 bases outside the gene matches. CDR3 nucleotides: TGTGCCAGCAGCGTGACAGGGGATGGTAGCAATGAGCAGTTCTTC. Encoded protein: CASSVTGDGSNEQFF.

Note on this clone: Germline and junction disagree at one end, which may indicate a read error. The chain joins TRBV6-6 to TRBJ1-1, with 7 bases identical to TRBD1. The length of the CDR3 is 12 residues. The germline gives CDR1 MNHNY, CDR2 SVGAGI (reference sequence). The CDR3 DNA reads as TGTGCCATCAGTACTTGGGACAGTGAAGCTTTCTTT. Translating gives CAISTWDSEAFF.

Here the CDR3 DNA reads TGTGCCAGCAGCTTGGCAGGCAGGGGTCCCTACGAGCAGTACTTC. It encodes CASSLAGRGPYEQYF. The chain combines TRBV5-6 with TRBJ2-7; a weak D match, TRBD1 (6 bases). V lost 0 bases, J lost 2 bases, and 12 bases lay in between. Germline V gene lookup returns CDR1 SGHDT and CDR2 YYEEEE. The CDR3 totals 15 residues.

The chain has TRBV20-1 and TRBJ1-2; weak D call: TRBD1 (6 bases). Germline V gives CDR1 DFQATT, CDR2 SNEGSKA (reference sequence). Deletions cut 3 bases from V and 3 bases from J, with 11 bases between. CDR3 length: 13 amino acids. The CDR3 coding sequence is TGCAGTGCTAGTAATCGACAGGACTATGGCTACACCTTC. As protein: CSASNRQDYGYTF.

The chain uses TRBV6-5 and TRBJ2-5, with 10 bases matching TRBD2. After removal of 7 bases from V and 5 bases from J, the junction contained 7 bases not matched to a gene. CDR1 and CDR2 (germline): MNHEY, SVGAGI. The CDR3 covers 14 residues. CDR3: CASTLAGGRETQYF. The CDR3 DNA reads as TGTGCCAGCACCTTAGCGGGGGGCAGGGAGACCCAGTACTTC.

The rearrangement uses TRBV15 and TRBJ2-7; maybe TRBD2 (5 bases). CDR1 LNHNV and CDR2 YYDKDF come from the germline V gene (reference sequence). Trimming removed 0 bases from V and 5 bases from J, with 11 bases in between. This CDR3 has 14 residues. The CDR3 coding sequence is TGTGCCACCAGCAGAGATCCGGGGAGCAACGAGCAGTACTTC. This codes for CATSRDPGSNEQYF.

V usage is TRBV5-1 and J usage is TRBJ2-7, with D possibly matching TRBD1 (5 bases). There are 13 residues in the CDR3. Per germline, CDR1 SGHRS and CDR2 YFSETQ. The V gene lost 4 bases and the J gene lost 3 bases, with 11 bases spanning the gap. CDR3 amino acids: CASSLDRIYEQYF. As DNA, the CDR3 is TGCGCCAGCAGCCTCGACAGAATCTACGAGCAGTACTTC.

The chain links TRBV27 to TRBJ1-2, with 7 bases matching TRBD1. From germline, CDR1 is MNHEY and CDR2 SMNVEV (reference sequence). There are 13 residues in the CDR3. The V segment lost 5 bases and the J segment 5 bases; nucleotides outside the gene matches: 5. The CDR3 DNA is TGTGCCAGCAGTCACGGACAGGAGTATGGCTACACCTTC. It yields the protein CASSHGQEYGYTF.